This T cell receptor beta chain appears in the sequencing data of a study of blood T cell repertoires in COVID-19. Some clones are missing from TCRdb's copy, which holds only in-frame ones; the method was immunoSEQ multiplex PCR. The sample includes under 300,000 clones, approximately 88% of them seen just once. The receptor comes from a woman aged 40 to 55 who had recovered from COVID-19. The specimen was PBMCs or T cells enriched from blood (not recorded which).

The CDR3 loop is CASSPADRAGNTIYF. Here the CDR3 DNA reads TGTGCCAGCTCACCGGCAGACAGGGCTGGAAACACCATATATTTT. The chain has TRBV18 and TRBJ1-3, with 7 bases identical to TRBD1. The length of the CDR3 is 15 residues. Germline V gene sequence: CDR1 KGHSH, CDR2 LQKENI. With V trimmed by 3 bases and J by 2 bases, 4 bases remained unmatched.